This paragraph reports one T cell receptor (beta chain). Its antigen remains unidentified. This entry belongs to a study of T cells in Graves' hyperthyroidism and ophthalmopathy. The study's findings and limits: Most clonotypes expanded in thyroid above 0.001 were likewise present in blood.

Amplified TCR beta CDR3 regions came from RNA transcripts. First-round RT-PCR with HTBI primers amplified the TCR CDR3 region. MiXCR was run by TCRdb on the multiplex PCR reads, yielding one entry per CDR3 protein. The repertoire has roughly 740,000 distinct CDR3 sequences, around 15% of them found once; the top ten carry around 8.1%. The germline gives CDR1 SEHNR, CDR2 FQNEAQ (reference sequence). Trimming pared 5 bases from V and 4 bases from J, leaving 6 bases between. This CDR3 is 12 amino acids long. Thyroid ultrasound and orbital computed tomography, with clinical symptoms and serum thyroxine and TRAb, informed diagnoses.

This chain links TRBV7-9 with TRBJ1-3; possibly TRBD1 for D (5 bases). The source of this sequence is a man between 18 and 29 years old with Graves' hyperthyroidism. The specimen sequenced was blood. CDR3 in amino acids: CASSGAGNTIYF. In DNA form, the CDR3 reads TGTGCCAGCAGCGGGGCAGGAAACACCATATATTTT. The entire variable domain, with the rest obtained from reference TRBV7-9 and TRBJ1-3, is as follows: DTGVSQNPRHKITKRGQNVTFRCDPISEHNRLYWYRQTLGQGPEFLTYFQNEAQLEKSRLLSDRFSAERPKGSFSTLEIQRTEQGDSAMYLCASSGAGNTIYFGEGSWLTVV.